This TCR beta chain was retrieved from a study of cytomegalovirus exposure and HLA in healthy donors. Using immunoSEQ multiplex PCR, the repertoire was profiled, and TCRdb retains in-frame clones only, with some absent. Found here are about 360,000 clones, just over 85% of them singletons; the top ten hold over 0.75%. The CDR3 covers 17 residues. V lost 2 bases to trimming and J lost 3 bases; unmatched junction nucleotides: 11. Germline V CDR1 and CDR2: SGDLS, YYNGEE. Study-wide results and limits: Overall, approximately 180 TCR beta chains were annotated as cytomegalovirus-associated. Reported results showed that the classifier diagnosed cytomegalovirus status with high specificity and sensitivity.

The donors belonged to the approximately 130-subject validation cohort, separate from the roughly 650-subject first cohort. Turning to this clone: What it binds is unknown.

This receptor was obtained from a woman between 18 and 29 years old in good health and CMV-seronegative. This chain connects TRBV9 to TRBJ2-3; TRBD2 aligns across 8 bases. Sequenced material: PBMCs. CDR3 protein: CASSVARTSRGTDTQYF. The CDR3 DNA follows: TGTGCCAGCAGCGTCGCCCGGACTAGCCGTGGGACAGATACGCAGTATTTT. Using reference TRBV9 and TRBJ2-3 for the parts outside the CDR3, the full variable domain is DSGVTQTPKHLITATGQRVTLRCSPRSGDLSVYWYQQSLDQGLQFLIQYYNGEERAKGNILERFSAQQFPDLHSELNLSSLELGDSALYFCASSVARTSRGTDTQYFGPGTRLTVL.